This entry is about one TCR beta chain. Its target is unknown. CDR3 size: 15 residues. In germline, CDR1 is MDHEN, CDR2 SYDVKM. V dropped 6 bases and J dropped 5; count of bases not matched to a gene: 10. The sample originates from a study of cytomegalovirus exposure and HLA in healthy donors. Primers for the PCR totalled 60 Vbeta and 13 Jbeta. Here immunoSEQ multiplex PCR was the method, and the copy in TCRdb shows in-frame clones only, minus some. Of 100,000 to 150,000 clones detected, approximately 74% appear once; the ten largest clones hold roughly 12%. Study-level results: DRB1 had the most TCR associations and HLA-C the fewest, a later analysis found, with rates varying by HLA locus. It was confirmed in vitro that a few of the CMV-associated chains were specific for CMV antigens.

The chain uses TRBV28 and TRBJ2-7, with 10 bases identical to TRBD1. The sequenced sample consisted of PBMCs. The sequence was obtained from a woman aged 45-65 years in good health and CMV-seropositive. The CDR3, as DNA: TGTGCCAGCAGATTAACCGGGACAGGGGCCCACGAGCAGTACTTC. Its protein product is CASRLTGTGAHEQYF.